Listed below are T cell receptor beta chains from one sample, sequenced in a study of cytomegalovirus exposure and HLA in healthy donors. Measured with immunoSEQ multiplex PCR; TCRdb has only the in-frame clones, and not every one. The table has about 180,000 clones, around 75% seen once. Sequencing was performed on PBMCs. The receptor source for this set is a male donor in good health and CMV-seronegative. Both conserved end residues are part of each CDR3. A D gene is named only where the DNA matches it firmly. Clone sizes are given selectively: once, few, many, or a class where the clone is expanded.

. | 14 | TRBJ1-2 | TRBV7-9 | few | CASSLPPLTVYHTF | TGTGCCAGCAGCTTACCCCCGTTAACAGTCTATCACACCTTC
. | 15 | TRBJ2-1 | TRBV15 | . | CATSRDRGLSREQFF | TGTGCCACCAGCAGAGATAGGGGCCTGTCGAGGGAGCAGTTCTTC
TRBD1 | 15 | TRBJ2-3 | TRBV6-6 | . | CASSFGQGATDTQYF | TGTGCCAGCAGTTTCGGACAGGGAGCCACAGATACGCAGTATTTT
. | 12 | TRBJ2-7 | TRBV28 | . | CASTPSSYEQYF | TGTGCCAGCACCCCCAGCTCCTACGAGCAGTACTTC
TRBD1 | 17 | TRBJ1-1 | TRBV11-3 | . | CASSLDDRGKGNTEAFF | TGTGCCAGCAGCTTAGACGACAGGGGGAAGGGGAACACTGAAGCTTTCTTT
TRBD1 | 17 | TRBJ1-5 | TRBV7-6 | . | CASSLGTGGKGNQPQHF | TGTGCCAGCAGCTTAGGGACAGGGGGAAAGGGCAATCAGCCCCAGCATTTT
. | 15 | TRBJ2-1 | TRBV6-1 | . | CASSESGHPYNEQFF | TGTGCCAGCAGTGAGAGCGGGCATCCCTACAATGAGCAGTTCTTC
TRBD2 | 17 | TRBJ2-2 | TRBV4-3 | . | CASSQLPGLAGEEELFF | TGCGCCAGCAGCCAGCTACCGGGACTAGCGGGAGAGGAGGAGCTGTTTTTT
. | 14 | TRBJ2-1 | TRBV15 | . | CATSRAGTRNEQFF | TGTGCCACCAGCAGAGCGGGAACGCGGAATGAGCAGTTCTTC
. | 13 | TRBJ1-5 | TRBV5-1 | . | CASSPRGNQPQHF | TGCGCCAGCAGCCCCCGGGGGAATCAGCCCCAGCATTTT
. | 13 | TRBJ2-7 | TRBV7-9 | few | CASSSTGSYEQYF | TGTGCCAGCAGCTCGACAGGCTCCTACGAGCAGTACTTC
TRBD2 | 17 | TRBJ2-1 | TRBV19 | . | CASSITLRREDDNEQFF | TGTGCCAGTAGTATTACCCTACGGCGGGAGGATGACAATGAGCAGTTCTTC
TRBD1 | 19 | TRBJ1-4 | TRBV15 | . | CATSTEGQGMDATNEKLFF | TGTGCCACCAGCACCGAGGGACAGGGTATGGACGCAACTAATGAAAAACTGTTTTTT
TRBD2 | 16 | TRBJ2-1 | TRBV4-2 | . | CASSQAIAGGRSEQFF | TGTGCCAGCAGCCAGGCCATAGCGGGGGGGCGATCTGAGCAGTTCTTC
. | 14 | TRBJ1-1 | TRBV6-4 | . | CASSRWEGGTEAFF | TGTGCCAGCAGTAGATGGGAGGGTGGCACTGAAGCTTTCTTT
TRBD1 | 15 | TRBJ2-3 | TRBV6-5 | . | CAGSYSRQGKDTQYF | TGTGCCGGCAGTTACTCCCGACAGGGAAAGGATACGCAGTATTTT
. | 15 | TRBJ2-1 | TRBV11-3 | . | CASSVRGTYYNEQFF | TGTGCCAGCAGCGTAAGGGGGACATATTACAATGAGCAGTTCTTC
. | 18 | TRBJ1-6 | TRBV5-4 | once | CASSGTGPSSSYNSPLHF | TGTGCCAGCAGCGGTACAGGGCCCTCGAGCTCCTATAATTCACCCCTCCACTTT
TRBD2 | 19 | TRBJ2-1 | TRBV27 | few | CASSLYGVEREGPHNEQFF | TGTGCCAGCAGTTTATATGGGGTCGAGCGGGAGGGCCCCCACAATGAGCAGTTCTTC
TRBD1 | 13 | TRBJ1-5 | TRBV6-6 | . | CASSYGQGLFGHF | TGTGCCAGCAGTTACGGACAGGGGCTCTTTGGGCATTTT
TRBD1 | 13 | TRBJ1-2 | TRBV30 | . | CAGQGDVVYGYTF | TGTGCCGGGCAGGGGGATGTGGTCTATGGCTACACCTTC
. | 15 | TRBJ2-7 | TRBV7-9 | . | CASSDRAEAIREQYF | TGTGCCAGCAGCGATAGAGCCGAAGCTATCCGCGAGCAGTACTTC
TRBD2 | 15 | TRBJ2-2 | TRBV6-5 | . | CASSFGRPNTGELFF | TGTGCCAGCAGCTTCGGGAGGCCAAACACCGGGGAGCTGTTTTTT
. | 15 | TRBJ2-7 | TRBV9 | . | CASSVDLDSSPEQYF | TGTGCCAGCAGCGTAGATCTAGACTCGAGTCCCGAGCAGTACTTC
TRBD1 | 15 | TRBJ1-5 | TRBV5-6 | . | CASSLWDRANQPQHF | TGTGCCAGCAGCTTGTGGGACAGGGCGAATCAGCCCCAGCATTTT
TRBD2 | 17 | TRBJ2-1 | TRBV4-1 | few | CASSPRGGGGAGNEQFF | TGCGCCAGCAGCCCCCGAGGTGGCGGGGGGGCCGGGAATGAGCAGTTCTTC